These 10 T cell receptor beta chains came from one sample sequenced in a study of breast tumors, draining lymph nodes, adjacent tissues (dated by TCRdb to the mid-2010s). The library came from multiplex PCR. These reads were obtained on an Illumina HiSeq 2000. In-frame beta chains were kept once TCRdb had trimmed the public reads at Q25 with fastp and called clones with MiXCR. CDR3 protein sequences are deduplicated, and each keeps its most common genes and DNA. The sample profile shows tens of thousands of distinct CDR3 sequences; roughly 23% of them were found once. In total, the top ten clones hold under 9.5% of the sample. Sequencing was carried out using breast tumor tissue. The receptors stem from a female donor with breast cancer. Some clones in this sample may be carry-over from other donors' samples.

This clonotype was detected ten times or more. CDR3 protein: CASSLAGRRSSSPLHF. The CDR3 DNA reads TGTGCCAGCAGCTTAGCCGGTCGCCGGAGCAGTTCACCCCTCCACTTT. The chain recombines TRBV7-2 with TRBJ1-6, with D unresolved. V was trimmed by 0 bases and J by 9 bases, leaving 15 bases between them. There are 16 residues in the CDR3. Germline CDR1 is SGHTA and CDR2 is FQGNSA.

This clonotype was seen ten or more times. The chain uses TRBV5-1 and TRBJ1-6; D perhaps matches TRBD1 (5 bases). The CDR3 totals 15 residues. Germline CDR1 is SGHRS and CDR2 is YFSETQ. Trimming shortened V by 4 bases and J by 4 bases, and 12 bases separated the two germline ends. CDR3 protein: CASSPGTEYNSPLHF. CDR3 bases: TGCGCCAGCAGCCCCGGGACTGAGTATAATTCACCCCTCCACTTT.

Turning to this clonotype: A much larger clone sits a single nucleotide away, making a read error possible. The chain uses TRBV5-6 and TRBJ1-2; D is uncertain. The CDR3 sequence is 15 residues long. Germline V lookup: CDR1 SGHDT, CDR2 YYEEEE. CDR3 region: CAGSFKVRSNYGYTF. For the CDR3, the DNA is TGTGCCGGCAGCTTCAAGGTGCGATCTAACTATGGCTACACCTTC.

The chain carries TRBV20-1 and TRBJ2-5; TRBD2 matches 10 bases. This CDR3 spans 14 amino acids. The V gene's germline CDR1 is DFQATT and CDR2 SNEGSKA (reference sequence). V shed 3 bases and J 2 bases; nucleotides not matched to a gene: 3. The CDR3: CSASGLAEQETQYF. The CDR3 bases are TGCAGTGCTAGTGGACTAGCGGAACAAGAGACCCAGTACTTC.

Many counts were recorded for this clonotype. The rearrangement joins TRBV10-2 to TRBJ2-3; 8 bases fit TRBD2. CDR1 WSHSY and CDR2 SAAADI come from the germline V gene. Losses at the gene ends were 1 base for V and 5 bases for J; bases not matched to a gene: 5. The CDR3 is made up of 15 amino acids. CDR3 in DNA: TGCGCCAGCAGTGAGTTCGGGAGGGTCCAAGATACGCAGTATTTT. Its protein product is CASSEFGRVQDTQYF.

This clonotype was counted only a few times. The chain combines TRBV4-1 with TRBJ2-6; D unresolved. The CDR3 runs 16 residues. The V and J ends lost 1 base and 0 bases respectively, with 7 bases between them. The germline CDR1 and CDR2 sequences are MGHRA and YSYEKL. The CDR3 nucleotides are TGCGCCAGCAGCCAAGCACGGTCCTCTGGGGCCAACGTCCTGACTTTC. It translates to CASSQARSSGANVLTF.

This clonotype was recorded many times. The chain has TRBV4-1 and TRBJ2-3; D uncertain. Germline loops: CDR1 MGHRA, CDR2 YSYEKL. V was trimmed by 2 bases and J by 2 bases, leaving 8 bases between them. This CDR3 region has 14 residues. CDR3 in amino acids: CASSQQYPTDTQYF. CDR3 nucleotide sequence: TGCGCCAGCAGCCAACAATACCCCACAGATACGCAGTATTTT.

The chain couples TRBV5-1 to TRBJ1-1, with D possibly matching TRBD1 (6 bases). Germline values: CDR1 SGHRS, CDR2 YFSETQ. The CDR3 runs 14 residues. V was trimmed by 4 bases and J by 7 bases, leaving 17 bases between them. In DNA form, the CDR3 reads TGCGCCAGCAGCCCGGACAGCACCCGCTTTGAAGCTTTCTTT. Translation gives CASSPDSTRFEAFF.

At least ten counts were recorded for this clonotype. The chain recombines TRBV6-5 with TRBJ2-7, with D perhaps matching TRBD2 (6 bases). Trimming cost V 2 bases and J 6 bases, with 17 bases left between them. The CDR3 sequence is 15 residues long. Per the germline V gene, CDR1 is MNHEY and CDR2 is SVGAGI. CDR3 protein: CASSYAGGYGSEQYF. CDR3 nucleotides: TGTGCCAGCAGTTACGCCGGGGGTTATGGTTCCGAGCAGTACTTC.

V usage is TRBV11-3 and J usage is TRBJ2-1; TRBD1 is a possible D gene (6 bases). CDR1 and CDR2 from the germline V gene are SGHNT and YENEEA. The V gene lost 5 bases and the J gene lost 4 bases, with 12 bases spanning the gap. This CDR3 comprises 14 residues. The CDR3 DNA sequence: TGTGCCAGCAGCCAACAAGGGGGATACAATGAGCAGTTCTTC. Amino acid sequence: CASSQQGGYNEQFF.